Listed below are T cell receptor beta chains from one sample, sequenced in a study of vaccination effects on CD4 cells after COVID-19. Assay used: immunoSEQ multiplex PCR; TCRdb lists only in-frame clones, some missing. There are tens of thousands of clones in the sample; under 80% occur only once, and roughly 2% lies in the top ten. Antigens of these TCRs are unknown. The sequenced sample was CD4+ T cells from PBMCs cultured with HCoV-OC43 spike peptides, obtained after COVID-19 vaccination. All receptors derive from a human donor who received a COVID-19 vaccine. Both conserved end residues are trimmed from each CDR3.

ASSVGATNEKLF TRBV2
ASSQAGQGRDTQY TRBV3-1/TRBV3-2
ASSFSTANTGELF TRBV7-3
ASSLFGQPQH TRBV27
ASSRGGGNTIY TRBV3-1/TRBV3-2
ASSTGGGEKLF TRBV12-3/TRBV12-4
ASSPGGEANYGYT TRBV18
ASSELTQGSSPLH TRBV6-1
ASSSQTSGVTDTQY TRBV9
ASSYGGGYGYT TRBV6-5
ASSPILDSGTDTQY TRBV18
ASSHWGGRGLNEQF TRBV7-2
ASSLGGGASTDTQY TRBV7-2
ASSLQRSETEAF TRBV28
ASSLERGGVNTEAF TRBV7-9
ASSPGLAGSGELF TRBV7-2
ASSLAGTPKTQY TRBV7-2
ASSYVLAGGVDTGELF TRBV6-2/TRBV6-3
ASSMAGKFYGYT TRBV6-5
ASSLRPPRDNSPLH TRBV7-2
ASSQPAEYGYT TRBV28
ASRMRAESTDTQY TRBV6-5
ASSLELSQETQY TRBV5-5
ASSDRGIVVKNIQY TRBV6-1
ASSKGRGPDTQY TRBV11-3
ASSLLQPRETQY TRBV28
ASSLRGSGRVGDTQY TRBV7-9
ASSPPLGQNTEAF TRBV6-6
ASSRLINNEQF TRBV2
ASSLIGQGLNTIY TRBV7-2